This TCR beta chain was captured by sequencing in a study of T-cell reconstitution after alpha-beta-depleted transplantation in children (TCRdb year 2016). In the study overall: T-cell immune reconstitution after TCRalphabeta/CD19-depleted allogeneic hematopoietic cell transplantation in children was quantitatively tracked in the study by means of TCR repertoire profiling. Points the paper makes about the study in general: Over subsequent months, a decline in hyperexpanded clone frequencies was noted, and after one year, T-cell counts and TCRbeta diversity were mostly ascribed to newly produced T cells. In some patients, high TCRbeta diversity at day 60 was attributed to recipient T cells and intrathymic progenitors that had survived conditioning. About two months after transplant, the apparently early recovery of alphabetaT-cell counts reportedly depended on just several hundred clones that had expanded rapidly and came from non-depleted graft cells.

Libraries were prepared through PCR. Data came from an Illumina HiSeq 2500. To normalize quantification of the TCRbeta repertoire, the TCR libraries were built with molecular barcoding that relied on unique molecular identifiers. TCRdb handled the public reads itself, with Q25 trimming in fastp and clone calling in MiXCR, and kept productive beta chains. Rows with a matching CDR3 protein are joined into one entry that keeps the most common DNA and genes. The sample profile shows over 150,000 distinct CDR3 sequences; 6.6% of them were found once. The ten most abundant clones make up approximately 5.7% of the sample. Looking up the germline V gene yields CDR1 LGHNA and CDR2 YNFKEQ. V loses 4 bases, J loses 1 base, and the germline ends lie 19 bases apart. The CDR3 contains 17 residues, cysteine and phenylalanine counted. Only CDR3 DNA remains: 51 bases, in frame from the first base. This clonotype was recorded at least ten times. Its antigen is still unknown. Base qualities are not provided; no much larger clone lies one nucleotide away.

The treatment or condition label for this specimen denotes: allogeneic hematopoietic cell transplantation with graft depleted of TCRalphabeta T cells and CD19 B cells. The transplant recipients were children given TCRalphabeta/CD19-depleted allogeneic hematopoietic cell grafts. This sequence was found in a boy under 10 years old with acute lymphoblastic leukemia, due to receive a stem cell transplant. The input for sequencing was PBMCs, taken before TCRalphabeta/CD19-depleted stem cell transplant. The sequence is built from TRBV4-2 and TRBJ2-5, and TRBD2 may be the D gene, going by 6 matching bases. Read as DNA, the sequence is TGTGCCAGCAGCCCGACCGGGAGAAGGGGAGGCCAAGAGACCCAGTACTTC. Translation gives CASSPTGRRGGQETQYF.